This TCR beta chain was sequenced in a study of post-analysis software for immune sequencing data. For the study at large: As for disease course, relapsing-remitting, secondary progressive and progressive-relapsing multiple sclerosis were all included.

Whole-study results and caveats: F-measure co-clustering was strong for batch-matched samples. Controls showed significantly higher normalized Chao1 diversity than did multiple sclerosis patients. Five TRBV segments occurring more often in patients than controls included TRBV5-6, TRBV5-1 and TRBV20-1.

V gave up 6 bases and J gave up 4 bases, with 6 bases separating them. From germline, CDR1 is ENHRY and CDR2 SYGVKD. The CDR3 extends over 11 amino acids. Each TCR beta cDNA library carried unique molecular identifiers. Roughly 450,000 cDNA molecules came from approximately 1 to 10 million T cells. TCRdb itself ran the PCR reads through MiXCR, one entry per CDR3 protein. The sample lists about 540,000 distinct CDR3 sequences; approximately 31% were seen once. As to this clonotype: Its antigen remains unidentified.

The chain employs TRBV10-3 and TRBJ1-1; D is perhaps TRBD1 (6 bases). This TCR was sampled from a girl aged 2 to 17 with multiple sclerosis. The sequencing input was blood. The CDR3 DNA sequence: TGTGCCATCAGACAGGGCACTGAAGCTTTCTTT. Amino acids: CAIRQGTEAFF.